The clone carrying this TCR beta chain was picked up many times. What it recognizes is unknown. The CDR3 is 15 residues long. Germline V gene lookup returns CDR1 SGHRS and CDR2 YFSETQ. V dropped 4 bases and J dropped 5; count of bases not matched to a gene: 9. The sample belongs to a study of T cells in Graves' hyperthyroidism and ophthalmopathy. Study-wide results and limits: Blood held most thyroid clonotypes expanded above 0.001 frequency.

Thyroid ultrasound, orbital computed tomography, clinical symptoms, and serum thyroxine and TRAb underpinned diagnoses. At first hyperthyroidism diagnosis, before any ophthalmopathy symptoms, the blood sample was collected. TCR beta CDR3 regions were amplified from RNA. A first-round RT-PCR of the TCR CDR3 used the HTBI primer set. TCRdb processed the multiplex PCR reads anew with MiXCR; each CDR3 protein has one entry. There are hundreds of thousands of distinct CDR3 sequences in the sample; approximately 15% occur only once, and 5% to 7% lies in the top ten. The sample was blood. This clonotype was obtained from a woman under 40 with Graves' hyperthyroidism that later progressed to Graves' ophthalmopathy. The chain employs TRBV5-1 and TRBJ2-1; 7 nucleotides match TRBD2. CDR3 bases: TGCGCCAGCAGCCTACTAGCGCCCCAGGACAATGAGCAGTTCTTC. This codes for CASSLLAPQDNEQFF.